The 19 T cell receptor beta chains given below trace back to one sample, sequenced in a study of molecular identifiers for immune sequencing clone quantification (dated by TCRdb to 2017 to 2018). The library was prepared using PCR. Sequenced using a NextSeq 500. TCRdb reanalyzed the raw reads on its own, using fastp at Q25 for trimming and MiXCR for clone calling, and kept in-frame beta chains. Every CDR3 protein is listed once, alongside the most common genes and DNA of its rows. Counted in this sample were approximately 630,000 distinct CDR3 sequences; 25% of them appeared once. The top ten clonotypes cover 0.78% of the sample. The sample consisted of naive CD8+ T cells from blood, with Jurkat cell RNA spiked in. In the paper's terms, the cell subset or site label means: FACS-sorted CD8+CD4-CCR7+CD45RA+ naive T cells. These receptor sequences come from a human donor in good health. Some libraries in this study had Jurkat cell RNA spiked in.

This clonotype came up a few times. The genes are TRBV27 and TRBJ2-7, with D possibly TRBD2 on 6 matching bases. Germline loops: CDR1 MNHEY, CDR2 SMNVEV (reference sequence). V was shortened by 4 bases and J by 0 bases, with 16 bases between the two germline ends. The CDR3 runs 16 residues. CDR3 sequence: CASSSGISGPSYEQYF. Here the CDR3 DNA reads TGTGCCAGCAGTTCCGGAATTAGCGGACCCTCCTACGAGCAGTACTTC.

This clonotype was seen at least ten times. The rearrangement uses TRBV5-1 and TRBJ1-6, with D unresolved. Germline values: CDR1 SGHRS, CDR2 YFSETQ. This CDR3 is built from 15 residues. V was clipped by 0 bases and J by 4 bases, with 8 bases between them. The CDR3 region is CASSLAGAYNSPLHF. The DNA for the CDR3 is TGCGCCAGCAGCTTGGCGGGAGCTTATAATTCACCCCTCCACTTT.

About this clonotype: No conserved phenylalanine or tryptophan ends this CDR3, so it is likely a read error. CDR3 in DNA: TGTGCCGAACGACAGGGGACCTATGGCTACACCCTC. This encodes CAERQGTYGYTL. The chain couples TRBV7-2 to TRBJ1-2; 8 bases fit TRBD1. With V trimmed by 11 bases and J by 4 bases, 6 bases remained unmatched. CDR3 length: 12 amino acids. CDR1 SGHTA and CDR2 FQGNSA come from the germline V gene.

This clonotype was observed a handful of times. A much larger clone lies one base from this, so it may be a read error. The V call is TRBV5-6, the J call TRBJ2-7, with 10 bases identical to TRBD2. Unmatched junction bases numbered 5, after V lost 3 bases and J lost 5 bases. Germline V CDR1 and CDR2: SGHDT, YYEEEE. CDR3 length: 14 residues. This chain's CDR3 is CASSSGLAPNEQYF. CDR3 DNA sequence: TGTGCCAGCAGCTCGGGACTAGCGCCCAACGAGCAGTACTTC.

On this clonotype: One end of the junction varies from germline; a read error may be responsible. The chain couples TRBV7-2 to TRBJ1-6; D remains ambiguous. The CDR3 runs 13 residues. Germline assignment: CDR1 SGHTA and CDR2 FQGNSA. CDR3 loop: CAGSRFISSPLHF. CDR3 sequence (DNA): TGTGCCGGCAGCCGTTTTATAAGTTCACCCCTCCACTTT. Full variable domain (outside the CDR3, taken from reference TRBV7-2 and TRBJ1-6): GAGVSQSPSNKVTEKGKDVELRCDPISGHTALYWYRQSLGQGLEFLIYFQGNSAPDKSGLPSDRFSAERTGGSVSTLTIQRTQQEDSAVYLCAGSRFISSPLHFGNGTRLTVT.

This clonotype came up many times. The chain recombines TRBV20-1 with TRBJ2-7; perhaps TRBD1 as D (5 bases). The V and J ends lost 5 bases and 4 bases respectively, with 12 bases between them. The CDR3 is 12 residues long. The germline CDR1 and CDR2 sequences are DFQATT and SNEGSKA (reference sequence). The CDR3 reads CSAGVGAYEQYF. The CDR3 DNA is TGCAGTGCTGGGGTAGGGGCATACGAGCAGTACTTC.

This clonotype came up once. The CDR3 nucleotides are TGTGCCAGTAGTATAGGGACACGGGCGAATCAGCCCCAGCATTTT. It translates to CASSIGTRANQPQHF. The genes are TRBV19 and TRBJ1-5, with a weak D call TRBD1 (5 bases). The CDR3 runs 15 residues. V lost 1 base, J lost 4 bases, and 11 bases lay in between. Germline loops: CDR1 LNHDA, CDR2 SQIVND (reference sequence).

This clonotype was seen ten or more times. The CDR3 bases are TGCAGTGCTAGAGAGACATACTCCTACGAGCAGTACTTC. This encodes CSARETYSYEQYF. This chain uses TRBV20-1 with TRBJ2-7; D unclear. Germline assignment: CDR1 DFQATT and CDR2 SNEGSKA (reference sequence). The CDR3 totals 13 residues. V lost 0 bases and J 0 bases, leaving 6 bases between the germline ends.

Regarding this clonotype: It may be a read error: a sequence one base away is much more abundant. This rearrangement joins TRBV19 to TRBJ2-6; tentative D call: TRBD1 (5 bases). The germline V gene has CDR1 LNHDA and CDR2 SQIVND (reference sequence). The CDR3 is 12 residues long. As DNA, the CDR3 is TGTGCCAGTACCCAAGGGGCCCACGTCCTGACTTTC. This codes for CASTQGAHVLTF.

V and J are TRBV6-1 and TRBJ2-5; D might be TRBD1 (5 bases). CDR1 is MNHNS, CDR2 SASEGT, per germline. The CDR3 loop spans 14 amino acids. The V end lost 2 bases, the J end lost 5 bases, and 12 bases lay between the germline ends. The CDR3 bases are TGTGCCAGCAGTGAAATAGGGGCCAGGGAGACCCAGTACTTC. Its translation: CASSEIGARETQYF.

This clonotype was counted at least ten times. The V call is TRBV6-5, the J call TRBJ1-1; D might be TRBD1 (6 bases). Germline assignment: CDR1 MNHEY and CDR2 SVGAGI. The CDR3 runs 15 residues. V was cut by 5 bases and J by 4 bases, with 17 bases left in between. The CDR3 reads CASSPQGGTGTEAFF. The CDR3 region has the DNA TGTGCCAGCAGTCCCCAAGGGGGAACGGGCACTGAAGCTTTCTTT.

The chain carries TRBV7-6 and TRBJ2-7, with TRBD1 identical over 10 bases. The germline V gene has CDR1 SGHVS and CDR2 FNYEAQ. V lost 5 bases to trimming and J lost 6 bases; unmatched junction nucleotides: 7. The CDR3 has 14 residues. CDR3 loop: CASSPGTGVVEQYF. Here the CDR3 DNA reads TGTGCCAGCAGCCCCGGGACAGGGGTGGTCGAGCAGTACTTC.

This clonotype occurred a few times. The CDR3 DNA follows: TGCAGTGCTAGTCTTACTAGCGGGGGCACCGGGGAGCTGTTTTTT. Translating gives CSASLTSGGTGELFF. The J gene is TRBJ2-2, the V gene TRBV20-1, with 11 bases aligning to TRBD2. Germline trimming cut 3 bases from V and 4 bases from J; bases unmatched to any gene: 4. Germline V lookup: CDR1 DFQATT, CDR2 SNEGSKA (reference sequence). This CDR3 spans 15 amino acids.

As concerns this clonotype: One end of the junction fails to match germline, which may point to a read error. The chain recombines TRBV20-1 with TRBJ1-5; TRBD1 is a possible D gene (5 bases). This CDR3 spans 12 amino acids. Germline CDR1 reads DFQATT; CDR2 reads SNEGSKA (reference sequence). In DNA form, the CDR3 reads TGCAGTGCTAGACAGGGCAATCAGCCCCAGCGTTTT. As protein: CSARQGNQPQRF.

This clonotype was detected a few times. The J gene is TRBJ2-2, the V gene TRBV20-1; no firm D call. Germline lookup yields CDR1 DFQATT and CDR2 SNEGSKA (reference sequence). This CDR3 is 15 amino acids long. The V and J ends lost 5 bases and 1 base respectively, with 14 bases between them. The CDR3 DNA reads as TGCAGTGCTGAAGGTCCTTCGGGGAACACCGGGGAGCTGTTTTTT. Encoded protein: CSAEGPSGNTGELFF.

This clonotype was recorded at least ten times. The chain couples TRBV7-6 to TRBJ2-2, with 11 nucleotides matching TRBD1. V lost 8 bases to trimming and J lost 4 bases; unmatched junction nucleotides: 6. Germline lookup yields CDR1 SGHVS and CDR2 FNYEAQ. This CDR3 contains 15 residues. This CDR3 is CASGEGTGGTGELFF. In nucleotides, the CDR3 is TGTGCCAGCGGAGAAGGGACAGGGGGCACCGGGGAGCTGTTTTTT.

The table lists this clonotype with many counts. The genes are TRBV7-8 and TRBJ1-2; 8 positions match TRBD1. The CDR3 runs 14 residues. Germline V gene data show CDR1 as SGHVS and CDR2 as FQNEAQ. Unmatched junction bases numbered 6, after V lost 5 bases and J lost 4 bases. The CDR3 spells CASSVDRAPYGYTF. CDR3 nucleotides: TGTGCCAGCAGCGTGGACAGGGCTCCCTATGGCTACACCTTC.

This clonotype was detected only a few times. The chain employs TRBV6-2 or TRBV6-3 and TRBJ2-3; 8 bases are shared with TRBD2. CDR1 is MNHEY and CDR2 is SVGEGT in the germline V gene. The CDR3 sequence is 18 residues long. After removal of 7 bases from V and 2 bases from J, the junction contained 17 bases not matched to a gene. The CDR3 nucleotides read TGTGCCAGCACTCCACTATGGGGTCTAGCGGGTGACACAGATACGCAGTATTTT. Translated: CASTPLWGLAGDTDTQYF.

On this clonotype: No conserved phenylalanine or tryptophan is present at the end of the CDR3, so a read error is the likely explanation. J is TRBJ1-5 and V is TRBV2; 7 bases are shared with TRBD1. The CDR3 contains 16 residues. Germline CDR1 reads SNHLY; CDR2 reads FYNNEI. DNA for the CDR3: TGTGGCAGCAGTGGAGGACAGGATCGAGGCAATCAGCCCCAGCATTCT. Residues: CGSSGGQDRGNQPQHS.